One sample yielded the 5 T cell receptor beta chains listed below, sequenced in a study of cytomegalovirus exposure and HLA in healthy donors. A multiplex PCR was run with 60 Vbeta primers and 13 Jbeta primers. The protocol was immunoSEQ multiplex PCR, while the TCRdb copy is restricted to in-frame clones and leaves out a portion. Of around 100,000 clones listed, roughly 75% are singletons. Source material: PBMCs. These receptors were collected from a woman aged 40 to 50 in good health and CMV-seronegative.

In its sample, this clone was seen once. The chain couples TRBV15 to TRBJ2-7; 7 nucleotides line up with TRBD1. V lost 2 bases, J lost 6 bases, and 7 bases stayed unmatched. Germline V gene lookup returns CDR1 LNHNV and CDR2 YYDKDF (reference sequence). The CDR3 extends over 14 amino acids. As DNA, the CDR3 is TGTGCCACCAGCAGAAGCCTAGACAGGGTCGAGCAGTACTTC. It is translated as CATSRSLDRVEQYF.

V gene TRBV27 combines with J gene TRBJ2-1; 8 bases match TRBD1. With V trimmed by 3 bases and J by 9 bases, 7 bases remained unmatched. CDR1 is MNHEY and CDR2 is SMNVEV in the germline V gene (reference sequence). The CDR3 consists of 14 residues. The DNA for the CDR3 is TGTGCCAGCAGTTTCTTGGACAGGGTTACTGAGCAGTTCTTC. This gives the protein CASSFLDRVTEQFF.

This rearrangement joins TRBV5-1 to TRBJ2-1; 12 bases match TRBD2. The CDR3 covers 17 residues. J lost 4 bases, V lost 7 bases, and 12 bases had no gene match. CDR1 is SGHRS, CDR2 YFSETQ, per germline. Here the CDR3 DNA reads TGCGCCAGCTCTGGACTAGCGGGATCCGCCGGTTACAATGAGCAGTTCTTC. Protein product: CASSGLAGSAGYNEQFF.

As DNA, the CDR3 is TGTGCCAGCTCACCAGGGACAGGGGGTTACAATGAGCAGTTCTTC. As protein: CASSPGTGGYNEQFF. The J gene is TRBJ2-1, the V gene TRBV18, with TRBD1 matching 11 bases. The CDR3 is made up of 15 amino acids. Germline V gene lookup returns CDR1 KGHSH and CDR2 LQKENI. The trim removed 2 bases at V and 4 bases at J, leaving 1 base unmatched.

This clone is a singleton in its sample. The CDR3 DNA reads as TGTGCCAGCAGCCAAGTTCTGGGAGGGCAGAATAATTCACCCCTCCACTTT. Translation gives CASSQVLGGQNNSPLHF. The V call is TRBV4-2, the J call TRBJ1-6; no definite D call. The CDR3 loop spans 17 amino acids. V lost 1 base to trimming and J lost 5 bases, with 15 bases between them. The V gene's germline CDR1 is LGHNA and CDR2 YNFKEQ.